These 9 T cell receptor beta chains were sequenced from one sample in a study of T-cell reconstitution after alpha-beta-depleted transplantation in children. The authors prepared the TCRbeta library with unique molecular identifiers. TCRdb called the PCR reads again in MiXCR, with one record for every CDR3 protein. The top ten clones hold 2% of a sample with approximately 500,000 distinct CDR3 sequences, about 10% of them seen once. This specimen was PBMCs, taken before TCRalphabeta/CD19-depleted stem cell transplant. The receptor set was obtained from a child aged 2 to 10 with inherited bone marrow failure, due to receive a stem cell transplant.

At least ten counts were recorded for this clonotype. V and J are TRBV20-1 and TRBJ2-2; 8 nucleotides line up with TRBD2. V gave up 3 bases and J gave up 4 bases; unmatched junction bases: 4. The germline V gene has CDR1 DFQATT and CDR2 SNEGSKA (reference sequence). The CDR3 spans 14 residues. The CDR3 here is CSARGREGTGELFF. The CDR3 bases are TGCAGTGCTAGGGGACGGGAGGGCACCGGGGAGCTGTTTTTT.

In its sample, this clonotype was seen many times. The rearrangement uses TRBV5-5 and TRBJ2-2; D ambiguous. Germline V lookup: CDR1 SGHKS, CDR2 YYEKEE (reference sequence). With 6 bases removed from V and 0 bases from J, the gap between germline ends came to 12 bases. The CDR3 has 15 amino acids. The CDR3 reads CASTRLWSNTGELFF. Written as DNA, the CDR3 is TGTGCCAGCACCAGACTTTGGTCGAACACCGGGGAGCTGTTTTTT.

This clonotype was counted only a few times. V and J are TRBV6-2 or TRBV6-3 and TRBJ2-7; 7 bases map to TRBD1. The CDR3 sequence is 13 residues long. The germline gives CDR1 MNHEY, CDR2 SVGEGT. With V trimmed by 10 bases and J by 0 bases, 6 bases remained unmatched. CDR3 nucleotide sequence: TGTGCCACCGAGGACAGGATCTCCTACGAGCAGTACTTC. Translating gives CATEDRISYEQYF.

This clonotype was detected ten times or more. V gene TRBV11-1 combines with J gene TRBJ1-6, with D hard to call. The CDR3 has 18 residues. The V gene lost 2 bases and the J gene lost 3 bases, with 17 bases spanning the gap. In germline, CDR1 is SGHAT, CDR2 FQDESV (reference sequence). CDR3: CASSLQPSALSYNSPLHF. The CDR3 coding sequence is TGTGCCAGCAGCTTACAACCGAGTGCTTTGAGCTATAATTCACCCCTCCACTTT.

This sequence joins TRBV19 and TRBJ2-7, with 7 bases matching TRBD1. Germline V gene lookup returns CDR1 LNHDA and CDR2 SQIVND (reference sequence). V shed 3 bases, J shed 2 bases, and the junction held 4 bases outside the gene matches. The CDR3 runs 14 residues. The chain's CDR3 is CASSIWQGAYEQYF. The DNA of the CDR3 is TGTGCCAGTAGTATCTGGCAGGGGGCCTACGAGCAGTACTTC.

Concerning this clonotype: A read error may explain this, as a much larger clone is one base away. The rearrangement joins TRBV7-2 to TRBJ2-3; D possibly corresponds to TRBD2 (6 bases). Germline V gene data show CDR1 as SGHTA and CDR2 as FQGNSA. The CDR3 totals 17 residues. The CDR3 DNA is TGTGCCAGCAGCCCAGAATGGGATCGGGAGCCGGAAGATCCGCAGTATTTT. Protein product: CASSPEWDREPEDPQYF.

In its sample, this clonotype was seen a few times. The J gene is TRBJ1-1, the V gene TRBV20-1, with 7 bases fitting TRBD1. Losses at the gene ends were 0 bases for V and 8 bases for J; bases not matched to a gene: 9. In germline, CDR1 is DFQATT, CDR2 SNEGSKA (reference sequence). The CDR3 runs 14 residues. CDR3: CSARDGGDRHEAFF. The DNA for the CDR3 is TGCAGTGCTAGAGATGGGGGGGACAGACACGAAGCTTTCTTT.

Regarding this clonotype: A much larger clone sits a single nucleotide away, making a read error possible. This chain joins TRBV30 and TRBJ2-1, with 9 bases identical to TRBD2. The CDR3 consists of 14 residues. The germline V gene encodes CDR1 GTSNPN and CDR2 SVGIG (reference sequence). The chain's CDR3 is CARSLAGVLDEQFF. The CDR3, as DNA: TGTGCCCGGAGTTTAGCGGGAGTACTCGATGAGCAGTTCTTC.

Only one count was recorded for this clonotype. A much more abundant neighbour one base away suggests this may be a read error. This chain joins TRBV4-2 and TRBJ1-1; D is perhaps TRBD1 (5 bases). The CDR3 has 15 amino acids. Germline V gene sequence: CDR1 LGHNA, CDR2 YNFKEQ. The CDR3 loop is CASSQDWGKGTDAFF. The DNA of the CDR3 is TGTGCCAGCAGCCAAGATTGGGGGAAGGGTACTGATGCTTTCTTT.